Listed below are T cell receptor beta chains from one sample, sequenced in a study of tumor-infiltrating lymphocytes in primary liver carcinoma. TCRdb processed the multiplex PCR reads anew with MiXCR; each CDR3 protein has one entry. The table records tens of thousands of distinct CDR3 sequences, around 64% of them present only once. What was sequenced was liver tumor tissue from sampling region 4. These receptors all stem from a man aged 35 to 55 with primary liver carcinoma and hepatitis B virus infection. Both conserved end residues are trimmed from each CDR3. Each record gives: V gene, CDR3 protein.

v_gene: TRBV29-1
CDR3aa: SAAVQGVYNEHF

v_gene: TRBV11-2
CDR3aa: ASSPSSIQGTERGTQC

v_gene: TRBV11-2
CDR3aa: DSSLHGRFSGTLYKEQF

v_gene: TRBV11-2
CDR3aa: TSSLESTRGSYNEQF

v_gene: TRBV4-3
CDR3aa: ASSQRGGEQY

v_gene: TRBV11-3
CDR3aa: ASSLRAGGLTEQF

v_gene: TRBV4-3
CDR3aa: ASSQSPRGNTGELF

v_gene: TRBV7-9
CDR3aa: ASSWASALNYEQY

v_gene: TRBV11-1
CDR3aa: VSNLVRFGELF

v_gene: TRBV11-2
CDR3aa: VSSLGPLSSGRGETQY

v_gene: TRBV11-2
CDR3aa: ASSLAGGSHDEQY

v_gene: TRBV5-5
CDR3aa: ASVVEPGLSGTGELF

v_gene: TRBV11-2
CDR3aa: ASNLGGTAPGGYT

v_gene: TRBV29-1
CDR3aa: IVEAVGGTTGELF

v_gene: TRBV6-6
CDR3aa: ATKGGQEYNSHLH

v_gene: TRBV10-3
CDR3aa: AVSGTGGADTQY

v_gene: TRBV4-1
CDR3aa: ASSQPLTGQGARGELF

v_gene: TRBV4-1
CDR3aa: ASSRAGRGFSHEQY

v_gene: TRBV11-2
CDR3aa: ARSPSRASTYNEQF

v_gene: TRBV4-1
CDR3aa: AGSQDEGFGEKLF

v_gene: TRBV4-2
CDR3aa: ASSQDRGNTEAF

v_gene: TRBV4-1
CDR3aa: ANSQELEIPPYNEQF

v_gene: TRBV10-2
CDR3aa: TSTLRPAIEETQY

v_gene: TRBV6-1
CDR3aa: ASSERGTTSSGANVLT

v_gene: TRBV10-2
CDR3aa: ASSRDRCIDEQH

v_gene: TRBV4-3
CDR3aa: ASSQAGQFRANVLT

v_gene: TRBV28
CDR3aa: ASSSGGQGSREQF

v_gene: TRBV11-2
CDR3aa: ASSFGSLQAGGRGETRY

v_gene: TRBV6-1
CDR3aa: AITSGYTDTQY